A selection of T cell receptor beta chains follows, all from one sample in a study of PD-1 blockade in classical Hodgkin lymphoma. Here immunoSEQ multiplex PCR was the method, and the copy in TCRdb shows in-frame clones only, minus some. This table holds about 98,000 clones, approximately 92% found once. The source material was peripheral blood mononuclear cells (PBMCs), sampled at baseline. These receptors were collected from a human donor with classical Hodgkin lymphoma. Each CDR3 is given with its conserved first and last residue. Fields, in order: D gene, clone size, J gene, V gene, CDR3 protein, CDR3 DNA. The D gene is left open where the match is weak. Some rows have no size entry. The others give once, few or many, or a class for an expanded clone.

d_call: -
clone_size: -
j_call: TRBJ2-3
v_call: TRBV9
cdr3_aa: CASSVSGADTQYF
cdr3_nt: TGTGCCAGCAGCGTATCCGGGGCGGATACGCAGTATTTT

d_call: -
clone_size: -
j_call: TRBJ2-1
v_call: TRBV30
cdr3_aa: CAWSYFTGYNEQFF
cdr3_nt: TGTGCCTGGAGCTACTTTACAGGGTACAATGAGCAGTTCTTC

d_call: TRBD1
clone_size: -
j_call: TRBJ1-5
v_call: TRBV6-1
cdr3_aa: CASSEAPGGASWEPQHF
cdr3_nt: TGTGCCAGCAGTGAAGCCCCAGGGGGCGCAAGTTGGGAGCCCCAGCATTTT

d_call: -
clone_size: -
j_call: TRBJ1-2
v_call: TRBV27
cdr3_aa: CASRQGLSGYTF
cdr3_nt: TGTGCCAGCAGACAGGGACTGTCCGGCTACACCTTC

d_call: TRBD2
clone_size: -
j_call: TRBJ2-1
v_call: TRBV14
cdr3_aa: CASSQVLAGASQFF
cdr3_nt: TGTGCCAGCAGCCAAGTCTTAGCGGGAGCCTCCCAGTTCTTC

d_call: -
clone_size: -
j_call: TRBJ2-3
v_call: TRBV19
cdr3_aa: CASSIKGPKSTDTQYF
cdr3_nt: TGTGCCAGTAGTATAAAAGGACCGAAAAGCACAGATACGCAGTATTTT

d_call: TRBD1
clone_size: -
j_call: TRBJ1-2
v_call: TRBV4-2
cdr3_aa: CASRDRGRVDYGYTF
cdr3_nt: TGTGCCAGCCGGGACAGGGGGCGCGTAGACTATGGCTACACCTTC

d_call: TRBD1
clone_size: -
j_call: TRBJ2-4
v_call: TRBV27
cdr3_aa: CASRVVGQGREKNIQYF
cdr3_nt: TGTGCCAGCAGAGTAGTGGGACAGGGGAGGGAGAAAAACATTCAGTACTTC

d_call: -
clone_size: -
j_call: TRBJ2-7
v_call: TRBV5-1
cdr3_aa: CASSLTDVSYEQYF
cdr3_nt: TGCGCCAGCAGCTTGACGGACGTGTCCTACGAGCAGTACTTC

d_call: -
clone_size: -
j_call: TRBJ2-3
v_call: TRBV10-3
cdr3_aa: CAIRAGPDTQYF
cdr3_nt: TGTGCCATCAGGGCGGGCCCAGATACGCAGTATTTT

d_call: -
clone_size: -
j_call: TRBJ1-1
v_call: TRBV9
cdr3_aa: CASSVDHPNTEAFF
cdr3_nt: TGTGCCAGCAGCGTAGATCATCCGAACACTGAAGCTTTCTTT

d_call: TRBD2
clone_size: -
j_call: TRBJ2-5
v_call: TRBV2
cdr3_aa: CASSAGGGRGAETQYF
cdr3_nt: TGTGCCAGCAGTGCGGGCGGCGGGAGGGGTGCGGAGACCCAGTACTTC

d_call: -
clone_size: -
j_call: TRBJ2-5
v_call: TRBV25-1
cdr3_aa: CASQSQTAAQYF
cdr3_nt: TGTGCCAGCCAGAGCCAGACCGCGGCCCAGTACTTC

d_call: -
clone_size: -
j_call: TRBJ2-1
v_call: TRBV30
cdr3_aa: CAWSVLEPNEQFF
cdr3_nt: TGTGCCTGGAGTGTACTAGAGCCCAATGAGCAGTTCTTC

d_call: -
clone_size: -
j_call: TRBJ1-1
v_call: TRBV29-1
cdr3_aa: CSPTQNTEAFF
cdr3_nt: TGCAGCCCGACACAGAACACTGAAGCTTTCTTT

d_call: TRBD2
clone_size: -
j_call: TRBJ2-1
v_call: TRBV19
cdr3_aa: CASSSGTRDYNEQFF
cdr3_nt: TGTGCCAGTAGTTCCGGGACTAGGGACTACAATGAGCAGTTCTTC

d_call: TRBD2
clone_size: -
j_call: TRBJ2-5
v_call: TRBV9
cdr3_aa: CASSVGTTSGVETQYF
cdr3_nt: TGTGCCAGCAGCGTAGGGACGACGAGCGGGGTAGAGACCCAGTACTTC

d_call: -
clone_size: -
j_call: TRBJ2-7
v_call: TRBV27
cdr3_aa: CASRPSGRDKPYEQYF
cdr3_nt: TGTGCCAGCAGGCCCTCGGGTAGAGACAAGCCCTACGAGCAGTACTTC

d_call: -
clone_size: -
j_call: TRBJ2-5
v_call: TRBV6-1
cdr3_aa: CASRWITETQYF
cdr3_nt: TGTGCCAGCAGGTGGATTACAGAGACCCAGTACTTC

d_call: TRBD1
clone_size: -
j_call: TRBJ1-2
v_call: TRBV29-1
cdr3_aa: CSVRSTGGDYGYTF
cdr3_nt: TGCAGCGTGCGATCGACAGGGGGGGACTATGGCTACACCTTC

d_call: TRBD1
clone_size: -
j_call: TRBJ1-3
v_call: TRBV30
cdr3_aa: CAWSRTGRTGNTIYF
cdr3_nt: TGTGCCTGGAGTCGGACAGGGCGGACTGGAAACACCATATATTTT

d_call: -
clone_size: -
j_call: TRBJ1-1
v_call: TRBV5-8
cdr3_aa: CASSSLPLTAEAFF
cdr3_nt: TGTGCCAGCAGCTCCCTCCCCCTGACAGCTGAAGCTTTCTTT

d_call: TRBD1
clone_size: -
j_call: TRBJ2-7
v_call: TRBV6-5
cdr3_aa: CASRGDRDLHEQYF
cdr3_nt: TGTGCCAGCAGGGGGGACAGGGATCTCCACGAGCAGTACTTC

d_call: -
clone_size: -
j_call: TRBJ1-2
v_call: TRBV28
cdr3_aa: CASSINRAGGYTF
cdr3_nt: TGTGCCAGCAGTATCAACCGAGCGGGAGGCTACACCTTC

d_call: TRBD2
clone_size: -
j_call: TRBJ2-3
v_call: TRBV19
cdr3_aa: CASSPRRASGNPNYPESTDTQYF
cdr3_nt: TGTGCCAGTAGCCCTCGGCGGGCTAGCGGTAATCCAAATTACCCCGAAAGCACAGATACGCAGTATTTT

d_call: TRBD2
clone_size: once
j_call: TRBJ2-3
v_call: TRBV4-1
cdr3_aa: CASSQGVAAGTSDTDTQYF
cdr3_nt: TGCGCCAGCAGCCAAGGGGTAGCGGCCGGGACTAGCGACACAGATACGCAGTATTTT

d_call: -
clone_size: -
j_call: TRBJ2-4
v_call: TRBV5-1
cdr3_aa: CASSLLRLEENIQYF
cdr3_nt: TGCGCCAGCAGCTTATTGCGGTTGGAAGAAAACATTCAGTACTTC

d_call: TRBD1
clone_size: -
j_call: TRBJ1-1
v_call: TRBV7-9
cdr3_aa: CASSFGQGSYMNTEAFF
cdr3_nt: TGTGCCAGCAGCTTCGGACAGGGGAGCTACATGAACACTGAAGCTTTCTTT

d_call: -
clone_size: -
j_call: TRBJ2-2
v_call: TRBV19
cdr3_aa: CASSIDPASPGELFF
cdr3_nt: TGTGCCAGTAGTATAGATCCGGCTTCCCCCGGGGAGCTGTTTTTT